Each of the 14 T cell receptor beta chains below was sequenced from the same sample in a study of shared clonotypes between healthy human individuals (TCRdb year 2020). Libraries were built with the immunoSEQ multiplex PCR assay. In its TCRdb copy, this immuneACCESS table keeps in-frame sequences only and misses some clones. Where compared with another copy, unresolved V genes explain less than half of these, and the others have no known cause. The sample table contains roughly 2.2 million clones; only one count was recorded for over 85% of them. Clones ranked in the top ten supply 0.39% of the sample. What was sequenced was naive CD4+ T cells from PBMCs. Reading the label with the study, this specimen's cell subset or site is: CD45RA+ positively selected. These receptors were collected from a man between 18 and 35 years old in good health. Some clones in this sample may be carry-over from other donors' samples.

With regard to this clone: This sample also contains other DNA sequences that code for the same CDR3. The CDR3 DNA reads as TGTGCCAGCAGTTTGGGACAGGGGGGGTACGAGCAGTACTTC. Protein sequence: CASSLGQGGYEQYF. The chain links TRBV2 to TRBJ2-7; 11 positions match TRBD1. The CDR3 contains 14 residues. Germline loops: CDR1 SNHLY, CDR2 FYNNEI. V was clipped by 5 bases and J by 4 bases; unmatched bases: 4.

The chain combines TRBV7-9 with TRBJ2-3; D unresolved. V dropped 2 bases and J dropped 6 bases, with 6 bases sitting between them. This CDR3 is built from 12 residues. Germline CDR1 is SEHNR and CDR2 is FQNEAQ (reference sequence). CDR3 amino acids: CASSLSDDTQYF. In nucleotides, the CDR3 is TGTGCCAGCAGCTTAAGCGACGATACGCAGTATTTT.

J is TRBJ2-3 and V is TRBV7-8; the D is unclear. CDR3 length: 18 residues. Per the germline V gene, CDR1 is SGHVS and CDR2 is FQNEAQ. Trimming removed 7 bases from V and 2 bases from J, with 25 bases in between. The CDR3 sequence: CASTLDPRSVSNTDTQYF. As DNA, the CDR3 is TGTGCCAGCACCCTAGACCCCCGCAGCGTGTCCAACACAGATACGCAGTATTTT.

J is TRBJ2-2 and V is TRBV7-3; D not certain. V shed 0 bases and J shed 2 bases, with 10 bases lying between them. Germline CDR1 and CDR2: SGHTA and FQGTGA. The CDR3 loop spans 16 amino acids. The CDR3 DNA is TGTGCCAGCAGCTTAACTCCCATCGGAAACACCGGGGAGCTGTTTTTT. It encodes CASSLTPIGNTGELFF.

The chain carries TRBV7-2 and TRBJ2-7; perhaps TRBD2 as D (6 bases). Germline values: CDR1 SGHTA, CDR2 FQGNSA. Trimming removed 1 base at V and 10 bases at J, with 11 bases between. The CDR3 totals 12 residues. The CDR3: CASSLVEGYQYF. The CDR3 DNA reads TGTGCCAGCAGCTTAGTGGAGGGCTACCAGTACTTC.

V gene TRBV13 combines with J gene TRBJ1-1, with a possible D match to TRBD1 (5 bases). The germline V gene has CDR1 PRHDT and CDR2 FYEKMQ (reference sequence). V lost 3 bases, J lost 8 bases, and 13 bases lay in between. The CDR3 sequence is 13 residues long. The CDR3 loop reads CASSFKRDGEAFF. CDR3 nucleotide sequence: TGTGCCAGCAGCTTCAAAAGGGACGGGGAAGCTTTCTTT.

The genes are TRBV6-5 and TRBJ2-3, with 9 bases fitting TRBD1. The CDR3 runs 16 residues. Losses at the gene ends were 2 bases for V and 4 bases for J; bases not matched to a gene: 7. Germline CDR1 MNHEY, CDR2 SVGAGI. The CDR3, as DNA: TGTGCCAGCAGTTACACAGGACAGGGGACCTCAGATACGCAGTATTTT. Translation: CASSYTGQGTSDTQYF.

CDR3: CASSKMTGEGTEAFF. The DNA of the CDR3 is TGTGCCAGTAGTAAAATGACAGGGGAGGGCACTGAAGCTTTCTTT. V and J are TRBV19 and TRBJ1-1, with TRBD1 identical over 8 bases. The germline V gene has CDR1 LNHDA and CDR2 SQIVND (reference sequence). The V gene end was trimmed by 4 bases and the J gene end by 4 bases; junction bases not matched to a gene: 8. There are 15 residues in the CDR3.

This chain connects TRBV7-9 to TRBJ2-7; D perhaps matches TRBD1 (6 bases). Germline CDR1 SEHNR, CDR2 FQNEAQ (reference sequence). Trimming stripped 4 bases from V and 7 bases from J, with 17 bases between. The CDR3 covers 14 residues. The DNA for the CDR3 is TGTGCCAGCAGCTCACAGGGAAGTGTGGTAGAGCAGTACTTC. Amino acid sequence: CASSSQGSVVEQYF.

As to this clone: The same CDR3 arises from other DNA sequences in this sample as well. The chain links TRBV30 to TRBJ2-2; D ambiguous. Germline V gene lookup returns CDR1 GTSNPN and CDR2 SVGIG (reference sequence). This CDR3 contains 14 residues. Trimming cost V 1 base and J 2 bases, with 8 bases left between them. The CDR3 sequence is CAWSGAVNTGELFF. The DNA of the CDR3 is TGTGCCTGGAGTGGGGCAGTAAACACCGGGGAGCTGTTTTTT.

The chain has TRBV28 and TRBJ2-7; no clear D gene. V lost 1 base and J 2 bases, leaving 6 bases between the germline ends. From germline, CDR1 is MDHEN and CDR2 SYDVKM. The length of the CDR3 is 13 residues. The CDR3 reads CASSLYSTYEQYF. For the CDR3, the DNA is TGTGCCAGCAGTTTATACAGCACCTACGAGCAGTACTTC.

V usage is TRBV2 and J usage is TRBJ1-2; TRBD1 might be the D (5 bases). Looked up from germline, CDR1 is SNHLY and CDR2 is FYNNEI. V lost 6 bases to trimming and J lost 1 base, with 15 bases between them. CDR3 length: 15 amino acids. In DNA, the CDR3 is TGTGCCAGCAGGAAAGACAGAAACGTTAACTATGGCTACACCTTC. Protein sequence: CASRKDRNVNYGYTF. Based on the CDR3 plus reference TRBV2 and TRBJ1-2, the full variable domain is EPEVTQTPSHQVTQMGQEVILRCVPISNHLYFYWYRQILGQKVEFLVSFYNNEISEKSEIFDDQFSVERPDGSNFTLKIRSTKLEDSAMYFCASRKDRNVNYGYTFGSGTRLTVV.

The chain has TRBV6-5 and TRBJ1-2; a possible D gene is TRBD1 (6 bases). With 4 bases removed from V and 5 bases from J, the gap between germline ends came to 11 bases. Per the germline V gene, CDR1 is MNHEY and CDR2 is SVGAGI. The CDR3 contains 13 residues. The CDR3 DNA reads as TGTGCCAGCAGTTGGGGGGCTGGTTATGGCTACACCTTC. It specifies CASSWGAGYGYTF.

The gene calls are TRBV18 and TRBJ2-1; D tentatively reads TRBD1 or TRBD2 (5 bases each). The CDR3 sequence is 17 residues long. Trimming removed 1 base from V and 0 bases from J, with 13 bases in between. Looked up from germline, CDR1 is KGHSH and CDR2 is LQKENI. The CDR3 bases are TGTGCCAGCTCACCACGAGGGGATTCTAGCTCCTACAATGAGCAGTTCTTC. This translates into CASSPRGDSSSYNEQFF.